This T cell receptor beta chain was sequenced for a study of blood T cells in healthy people across ages. For the second PCR, which ran for roughly 6 to 11 cycles, a sample-barcoded 5' primer and a J-beta primer mix were used. Sequencing yielded, for each sample, at least 3 million paired-end reads carrying CDR3. A single record per CDR3 protein comes from TCRdb applying MiXCR to the 5' RACE reads. Among about 930,000 distinct CDR3 sequences listed, almost 30% were seen once. General study findings and limits: Unknown CMV status may confound age-related changes in expanded clones.

Concerning this clonotype: What it binds is unknown.

Germline CDR1 is MDHEN and CDR2 is SYDVKM. The V end was cut by 8 bases, the J end by 6 bases, with 14 bases between. The CDR3 consists of 14 residues. Samples each yielded at least 5 micrograms of total RNA. The data also belong to a second study, concerning T cells of mothers and their children. Per that paper: Every mother supplied over 8 million TCR beta CDR3 reads and every child around 3 million.

This sequence was found in a woman between 35 and 50 years old in good health. V usage is TRBV28 and J usage is TRBJ1-6, with a tentative D call TRBD1 (5 bases). The sequencing sample was made of blood. The CDR3 region has the DNA TGTGCCAGCTGGACATGGGCGAGTAATTCACCCCTCCACTTT. Translating gives CASWTWASNSPLHF.